A selection of T cell receptor beta chains follows, all from one sample in a study of Ad26.COV2.S vaccination and SARS-CoV-2 variants. Generated by immunoSEQ multiplex PCR, the TCRdb table keeps only in-frame clones and is missing some. In the table there are roughly 250,000 clones, about 83% of which are singletons. The specimen comprised peripheral blood, sampled in a trial of Ad26.COV2.S vaccine versus placebo. The receptor source for this set is a person aged 18 to 59 who received the Ad26.COV2.S COVID-19 vaccine or a placebo. Each CDR3 is given with its conserved first and last residue. The D gene is left open where the match is weak. Some rows mark clone size as missing; the rest say once, few, many or name a class of expanded clone.

d_gene: .
j_gene: TRBJ2-1
abundance: .
v_gene: TRBV5-6
CDR3nt: TGTGCCAGCAACTGGGGGGGCAGCTACAATGAGCAGTTCTTC
CDR3aa: CASNWGGSYNEQFF

d_gene: .
j_gene: TRBJ2-1
abundance: .
v_gene: TRBV5-6
CDR3nt: TGTGCCAGCAGCTACAGGGTTGAGCAGTTCTTC
CDR3aa: CASSYRVEQFF

d_gene: TRBD1
j_gene: TRBJ1-2
abundance: .
v_gene: TRBV4-1
CDR3nt: TGCGCCAGCAGCCCCTACGCACAGGGGGTTCCCACTAAGAATGGCTACACCTTC
CDR3aa: CASSPYAQGVPTKNGYTF

d_gene: TRBD2
j_gene: TRBJ2-1
abundance: .
v_gene: TRBV6-2/TRBV6-3
CDR3nt: TGTGCCAGCAGTTACTCGAAGCTAGCGGGAGTTAATGAGCAGTTCTTC
CDR3aa: CASSYSKLAGVNEQFF

d_gene: .
j_gene: TRBJ2-3
abundance: .
v_gene: TRBV7-2
CDR3nt: TGTGCCAGCAGCTTGGAGGGACCCGGGGTCTCAGGTACGCAGTATTTT
CDR3aa: CASSLEGPGVSGTQYF

d_gene: TRBD1
j_gene: TRBJ1-5
abundance: .
v_gene: TRBV19
CDR3nt: TGTGCCAGTACCTCGACAGGGGGAACGACCTTCAATCAGCCCCAGCATTTT
CDR3aa: CASTSTGGTTFNQPQHF

d_gene: TRBD2
j_gene: TRBJ2-6
abundance: .
v_gene: TRBV6-5
CDR3nt: TGTGCCAGCACCCGGGGGGATACTGGGGCCAACGTCCTGACTTTC
CDR3aa: CASTRGDTGANVLTF

d_gene: TRBD1
j_gene: TRBJ1-2
abundance: .
v_gene: TRBV30
CDR3nt: TGTGCCTGGAGTGTCTCAGGGGGCCTTAACTATGGCTACACCTTC
CDR3aa: CAWSVSGGLNYGYTF

d_gene: TRBD2
j_gene: TRBJ2-1
abundance: .
v_gene: TRBV6-1
CDR3nt: TGTGCCAGCAGTGATAAGCGGGGGGCACGGAATGAGCAGTTCTTC
CDR3aa: CASSDKRGARNEQFF

d_gene: .
j_gene: TRBJ2-7
abundance: .
v_gene: TRBV11-2
CDR3nt: TGTGCCAGCAGCTCCCACCTTGGGAACGAGCAGTACTTC
CDR3aa: CASSSHLGNEQYF

d_gene: TRBD1
j_gene: TRBJ1-4
abundance: .
v_gene: TRBV2
CDR3nt: TGTGCCAGCAAGCGCGATAGGACAGGGAGCATACAGCTTACTGAAAAACTGTTTTTT
CDR3aa: CASKRDRTGSIQLTEKLFF

d_gene: .
j_gene: TRBJ1-6
abundance: .
v_gene: TRBV20-1
CDR3nt: TGCAGTGCCCATTACGATTCACCCCTCCACTTT
CDR3aa: CSAHYDSPLHF

d_gene: .
j_gene: TRBJ1-5
abundance: .
v_gene: TRBV27
CDR3nt: TGTGCCAGCAGTTTATCGCCCTACAACAATCAGCCCCAGCATTTT
CDR3aa: CASSLSPYNNQPQHF

d_gene: .
j_gene: TRBJ2-3
abundance: .
v_gene: TRBV7-7
CDR3nt: TGTGCCAGCAGCCGGTCGATGAGACCCGATACGCAGTATTTT
CDR3aa: CASSRSMRPDTQYF

d_gene: .
j_gene: TRBJ1-2
abundance: .
v_gene: TRBV6-5
CDR3nt: TGTGCCAGCGGGTCGAGCTATGGCTACACCTTC
CDR3aa: CASGSSYGYTF

d_gene: .
j_gene: TRBJ2-2
abundance: .
v_gene: TRBV11-2
CDR3nt: TGTGCCAGCAGCCCCGGCAGGACGAACACCGGGGAGCTGTTTTTT
CDR3aa: CASSPGRTNTGELFF

d_gene: .
j_gene: TRBJ1-3
abundance: .
v_gene: TRBV29-1
CDR3nt: TGCAGCGTGGCAGGGCGCTTTGGAAACACCATATATTTT
CDR3aa: CSVAGRFGNTIYF

d_gene: .
j_gene: TRBJ2-2
abundance: .
v_gene: TRBV7-2
CDR3nt: TGTGCCAGCAGCTTTTTGCCAGGGTCGAACACCGGGGAGCTGTTTTTT
CDR3aa: CASSFLPGSNTGELFF

d_gene: .
j_gene: TRBJ2-2
abundance: .
v_gene: TRBV2
CDR3nt: TGTGCCAGCAGGAACCGGGACGGTAACACCGGGGAGCTGTTTTTT
CDR3aa: CASRNRDGNTGELFF

d_gene: .
j_gene: TRBJ2-2
abundance: once
v_gene: TRBV4-1
CDR3nt: TGCGCCAGCAGCCAGGTACAGGGAGTGGGCACCGGGGAGCTGTTTTTT
CDR3aa: CASSQVQGVGTGELFF

d_gene: TRBD2
j_gene: TRBJ2-1
abundance: .
v_gene: TRBV2
CDR3nt: TGTGCCAGCAGGGGCACTAGCGGTCTATCCAATGAGCAGTTCTTC
CDR3aa: CASRGTSGLSNEQFF

d_gene: .
j_gene: TRBJ2-3
abundance: .
v_gene: TRBV24-1
CDR3nt: TGTGCCACTGGTGAGGGGCAAGATACGCAGTATTTT
CDR3aa: CATGEGQDTQYF

d_gene: .
j_gene: TRBJ1-4
abundance: .
v_gene: TRBV29-1
CDR3nt: TGCAGCGTTAGGGTTGACACAACTACAGGTGAAAAACTGTTTTTT
CDR3aa: CSVRVDTTTGEKLFF

d_gene: .
j_gene: TRBJ1-5
abundance: .
v_gene: TRBV7-6
CDR3nt: TGTGCCAGCAGCTTAGGAGATGGGAAGCCCCAGCATTTT
CDR3aa: CASSLGDGKPQHF

d_gene: TRBD2
j_gene: TRBJ2-3
abundance: .
v_gene: TRBV10-1
CDR3nt: TGCGCCAGCAGCGGGACTAGCGGCACAGATACGCAGTATTTT
CDR3aa: CASSGTSGTDTQYF

d_gene: .
j_gene: TRBJ1-2
abundance: .
v_gene: TRBV21-1
CDR3nt: TGTGCCAGCAGCAAATCGGAGCAGGGCCTCTATGGCTACACCTTC
CDR3aa: CASSKSEQGLYGYTF

d_gene: TRBD1
j_gene: TRBJ1-2
abundance: .
v_gene: TRBV5-5
CDR3nt: TGTGCCAGCAGCCCAAGACAGGGGGGTTCGTACCCACTAGGCTACACCTTC
CDR3aa: CASSPRQGGSYPLGYTF

d_gene: TRBD1
j_gene: TRBJ1-3
abundance: .
v_gene: TRBV29-1
CDR3nt: TGCAGCGTCCAGGACAGGGGAGTTGCCACCATATATTTT
CDR3aa: CSVQDRGVATIYF

d_gene: .
j_gene: TRBJ2-1
abundance: .
v_gene: TRBV24-1
CDR3nt: TGTGCCACCAGTGATCCGCAGACCTACAATGAGCAGTTCTTC
CDR3aa: CATSDPQTYNEQFF

d_gene: .
j_gene: TRBJ2-7
abundance: .
v_gene: TRBV18
CDR3nt: TGTGCCAGCTCGGCCACCTACGAGCAGTACTTC
CDR3aa: CASSATYEQYF

d_gene: .
j_gene: TRBJ1-2
abundance: .
v_gene: TRBV6-5
CDR3nt: TGTGCCAGCAGTTACTCGACAGCCATTCCTTTCTATGGCTACACCTTC
CDR3aa: CASSYSTAIPFYGYTF

d_gene: .
j_gene: TRBJ2-6
abundance: .
v_gene: TRBV27
CDR3nt: TGTGCCAGCAGTTTAAAGATTTTGCCTGGGGCCAACGTCCTGACTTTC
CDR3aa: CASSLKILPGANVLTF

d_gene: .
j_gene: TRBJ2-7
abundance: .
v_gene: TRBV4-3
CDR3nt: TGCGCCAGCAGCCAAATGGGCGAGCAGTACTTC
CDR3aa: CASSQMGEQYF

d_gene: TRBD1
j_gene: TRBJ2-7
abundance: once
v_gene: TRBV5-4
CDR3nt: TGTGCCAGCAGCTACAAGACAGGGACCGAGCAGTACTTC
CDR3aa: CASSYKTGTEQYF

d_gene: .
j_gene: TRBJ2-7
abundance: .
v_gene: TRBV7-2
CDR3nt: TGTGCCAGCAGCCGACCCTCCTACGAGCAGTACTTC
CDR3aa: CASSRPSYEQYF

d_gene: TRBD1
j_gene: TRBJ2-3
abundance: .
v_gene: TRBV19
CDR3nt: TGTGCCAGTACCATGGGACAGGACACAGATACGCAGTATTTT
CDR3aa: CASTMGQDTDTQYF

d_gene: TRBD2
j_gene: TRBJ2-5
abundance: .
v_gene: TRBV18
CDR3nt: TGTGCCAGCTCCTTCGGGCCCGGGACTAGCGGGGGCCCTAAAGAGACCCAGTACTTC
CDR3aa: CASSFGPGTSGGPKETQYF

d_gene: TRBD1
j_gene: TRBJ1-2
abundance: .
v_gene: TRBV29-1
CDR3nt: TGCAGCGTGGTCCGGGACAGGGATGGCTACACCTTC
CDR3aa: CSVVRDRDGYTF

d_gene: .
j_gene: TRBJ2-5
abundance: .
v_gene: TRBV7-3
CDR3nt: TGTGCCAGCAGCTTAAGACCAGGAGGTCGAGAGACCCAGTACTTC
CDR3aa: CASSLRPGGRETQYF

d_gene: .
j_gene: TRBJ1-1
abundance: once
v_gene: TRBV19
CDR3nt: TGTGCCAGTACCCCTCTTGTTTGGGGTACGGCTTTCTTT
CDR3aa: CASTPLVWGTAFF

d_gene: TRBD1
j_gene: TRBJ1-4
abundance: .
v_gene: TRBV6-5
CDR3nt: TGTGCCAGCAGTTTTCCCGGGACAGTTCATGAAAAACTGTTTTTT
CDR3aa: CASSFPGTVHEKLFF

d_gene: .
j_gene: TRBJ1-2
abundance: .
v_gene: TRBV4-3
CDR3nt: TGCGCCAGCAGCCAAGACGGCAGGGACGGCTATGGCTACACCTTC
CDR3aa: CASSQDGRDGYGYTF

d_gene: .
j_gene: TRBJ1-5
abundance: .
v_gene: TRBV6-2/TRBV6-3
CDR3nt: TGTGCCAGCAGTTACGGTAGGGGGGATCAGCCCCAGCATTTT
CDR3aa: CASSYGRGDQPQHF

d_gene: .
j_gene: TRBJ1-1
abundance: .
v_gene: TRBV25-1
CDR3nt: TGTGCCAGCAGTGAGGGCAGCGCGGGGACTGAAGCTTTCTTT
CDR3aa: CASSEGSAGTEAFF